This T cell receptor beta chain was identified in a study of T cell clonality in common variable immunodeficiency. General observations from the study: Common variable immunodeficiency TCR beta sequences reportedly had fewer deletions and N-nucleotide insertions. CVID subjects had higher TCRbeta clonality than healthy controls, most marked in about a third. Authors noted CVID clonality's cause needs subpopulation repertoire sequencing.

CVID subjects were neither ill nor on immunomodulatory or immunosuppressive medication at sampling. Produced via immunoSEQ multiplex PCR; TCRdb's table is partial and in-frame only. This sample comprises over 11,000 clones, none seen once only. There are a few counts of this clone. Antigen unknown. Coverage ceases 3 residues before the CDR3 finishes, and the germline J gene fills in the end. This CDR3 comprises 14 residues. V shed 6 bases, J shed 1 base, and the junction held 3 bases outside the gene matches. Germline CDR1 and CDR2: SGHVS and FQNEAQ. The chain has TRBV7-8 and TRBJ2-7; 10 bases fit TRBD2. What was sequenced was peripheral blood mononuclear cells. This TCR was sampled from a human donor with common variable immunodeficiency. The CDR3: CASRLSGGSYEQYF. The CDR3 DNA, read in part, is TGTGCCAGCAGACTTAGCGGGGGGTCCTACGAG. Filled out from reference TRBV7-8 and TRBJ2-7, the complete variable domain reads GAGVSQSPRYKVAKRGQDVALRCDPISGHVSLFWYQQALGQGPEFLTYFQNEAQLDKSGLPSDRFFAERPEGSVSTLKIQRTQQEDSAVYLCASRLSGGSYEQYFGPGTRLTVT.